This T cell receptor (beta chain) was recovered during a study of glioma-infiltrating T cells after dendritic cell vaccination. The repertoire was sequenced with immunoSEQ multiplex PCR; TCRdb's copy has only in-frame clones and lacks some. Here the sample spans tens of thousands of clones, over 85% being singletons. Patients had residual fresh-frozen tumor tissue and more than two years of survival data. The CDR3 runs 15 residues. CDR1 is SGHDT, CDR2 YYEEEE, per germline. V lost 1 base, J lost 0 bases, and 8 bases lay in between. The TCR comes from a human donor with glioblastoma. The rearrangement joins TRBV5-6 to TRBJ1-5, with D unclear. The source was blood, collected before dendritic cell vaccination. As DNA, the CDR3 is TGTGCCAGCAGCTTGTCCCTTTATAGCAATCAGCCCCAGCATTTT. The encoded protein is CASSLSLYSNQPQHF.